This T cell receptor beta chain appears in the sequencing data of a study of a mutant IDH1 vaccine in newly diagnosed glioma. The CDR3 is 12 amino acids. The V gene's germline CDR1 is SGDLS and CDR2 YYNGEE. Trimming removed 4 bases from V and 9 bases from J, with 12 bases in between. The sample's time point: week 35, safety follow-up. Every vaccine dose comprised 300 ug of mutant IDH1 20-mer peptide plus topical imiquimod. This table comes from immunoSEQ multiplex PCR, and its TCRdb copy is limited to in-frame clones, with some not included. The data contain fewer than 35,000 clones, roughly 80% of them singletons. About this clone: No antigen is known for it.

The clonotype comes from a man under 40 with glioma. The sequencing used PBMCs, collected from a glioma patient whose treatment included an IDH1 peptide vaccine. This chain joins TRBV9 and TRBJ2-3; D not resolved. The CDR3 region has the DNA TGTGCCAGCAGCTCACAGACTGGGACGCAGTATTTT. This codes for CASSSQTGTQYF.